Presented here are 15 T cell receptor beta chains from one specimen sequenced in a study of blood T cell repertoires in COVID-19. Data came from immunoSEQ multiplex PCR; TCRdb stores just in-frame clones and leaves some out. The data contain approximately 300,000 clones, roughly 90% of them singletons. The sample taken for sequencing was peripheral blood. These receptors originate from a woman aged 25 to 39 with COVID-19, enrolled during active disease.

This sequence joins TRBV4-1 and TRBJ1-1, with 9 bases that match TRBD1. The CDR3 is made up of 15 amino acids. CDR1 MGHRA and CDR2 YSYEKL come from the germline V gene. The V and J ends lost 3 bases and 2 bases, in that order; junction bases with no gene match: 4. The CDR3 reads CASSHPGQGNTEAFF. DNA for the CDR3: TGCGCCAGCAGCCACCCGGGACAGGGAAACACTGAAGCTTTCTTT.

The CDR3 nucleotides are TGTGCCAGTACGTCCGGAGGGGGCGGGTTGAAGACCCAGTACTTC. As protein: CASTSGGGGLKTQYF. The V and J genes are TRBV19 and TRBJ2-5; D perhaps matches TRBD1 (7 bases). This CDR3 has 15 residues. Germline V gives CDR1 LNHDA, CDR2 SQIVND (reference sequence). V lost 7 bases and J 6 bases, leaving 21 bases between the germline ends.

The chain recombines TRBV7-9 with TRBJ2-1; 9 bases are a match to TRBD1. The CDR3 has 16 residues. CDR1 is SEHNR, CDR2 FQNEAQ, per germline (reference sequence). V shed 5 bases and J 3 bases; nucleotides not matched to a gene: 8. In nucleotides, the CDR3 is TGTGCCAGCAGCCAGGGACAGGGAAATTTCTACAATGAGCAGTTCTTC. Its translation: CASSQGQGNFYNEQFF.

This chain connects TRBV7-9 to TRBJ2-1; 9 positions agree with TRBD2. With V trimmed by 3 bases and J by 10 bases, 13 bases remained unmatched. Germline V lookup: CDR1 SEHNR, CDR2 FQNEAQ (reference sequence). The CDR3 spans 16 residues. As DNA, the CDR3 is TGTGCCAGCAGCTTGCTCGCGGGAGGGCCGTTGCAGGAGCAGTTCTTC. Translated, it gives CASSLLAGGPLQEQFF. Using reference TRBV7-9 and TRBJ2-1 for the parts outside the CDR3, the full variable domain is DTGVSQNPRHKITKRGQNVTFRCDPISEHNRLYWYRQTLGQGPEFLTYFQNEAQLEKSRLLSDRFSAERPKGSFSTLEIQRTEQGDSAMYLCASSLLAGGPLQEQFFGPGTRLTVL.

This clone was observed a single time. This chain uses TRBV5-6 with TRBJ2-1, with D maybe TRBD2 (6 bases). Germline CDR1 is SGHDT and CDR2 is YYEEEE. V lost 4 bases and J 1 base, leaving 12 bases between the germline ends. The length of the CDR3 is 15 residues. The CDR3 reads CASSPGLASYNEQFF. The CDR3 coding sequence is TGTGCCAGCAGCCCAGGTCTAGCGTCCTACAATGAGCAGTTCTTC. The variable domain in full, completed from reference TRBV5-6 and TRBJ2-1, reads DAGVTQSPTHLIKTRGQQVTLRCSPKSGHDTVSWYQQALGQGPQFIFQYYEEEERQRGNFPDRFSGHQFPNYSSELNVNALLLGDSALYLCASSPGLASYNEQFFGPGTRLTVL.

The rearrangement joins TRBV5-1 to TRBJ2-7, with TRBD2 matching over 11 bases. Trimming removed 4 bases from V and 3 bases from J; junction bases left unmatched: 6. Germline V gene lookup returns CDR1 SGHRS and CDR2 YFSETQ. This CDR3 has 15 amino acids. CDR3 loop: CASSPGTSGLYEQYF. For the CDR3, the DNA is TGCGCCAGCAGCCCCGGGACTAGCGGACTCTACGAGCAGTACTTC. Filled out from reference TRBV5-1 and TRBJ2-7, the complete variable domain reads KAGVTQTPRYLIKTRGQQVTLSCSPISGHRSVSWYQQTPGQGLQFLFEYFSETQRNKGNFPGRFSGRQFSNSRSEMNVSTLELGDSALYLCASSPGTSGLYEQYFGPGTRLTVT.

A word on this clone: The sample has other DNA sequences that encode this CDR3 too. The genes are TRBV29-1 and TRBJ2-7, with 8 nucleotides matching TRBD2. J was trimmed by 6 bases and V by 6 bases; bases with no gene match: 1. Germline CDR1 reads SQVTM; CDR2 reads ANQGSEA. The CDR3 has 10 residues. CDR3 sequence: CSVGTSEQYF. The CDR3, as DNA: TGCAGCGTGGGGACTAGCGAGCAGTACTTC.

The V call is TRBV27, the J call TRBJ1-1; TRBD1 matches at 8 bases. Germline CDR1 MNHEY, CDR2 SMNVEV (reference sequence). The CDR3 totals 13 residues. With 4 bases clipped from V and 4 bases from J, the junction kept 2 bases outside the gene matches. CDR3 DNA: TGTGCCAGCAGTTCCAGGGGGCCCACTGAAGCTTTCTTT. It specifies CASSSRGPTEAFF.

The chain employs TRBV11-3 and TRBJ2-1, with D possibly TRBD1 on 6 matching bases. The CDR3 contains 12 residues. V was pared by 5 bases and J by 13 bases, with 15 bases between. The germline V gene encodes CDR1 SGHNT and CDR2 YENEEA. The CDR3 DNA follows: TGTGCCAGCAGCCCCTACCTTGGGACACAGTTCTTC. Its translation: CASSPYLGTQFF.

The gene calls are TRBV4-3 and TRBJ1-1; D gene uncertain. The CDR3 is 14 amino acids. The germline CDR1 and CDR2 sequences are LGHNA and YSLEER. Between the trimmed V and J ends, which lost 1 base and 2 bases, there was a span of 8 bases. The CDR3 loop is CASSQVPGNTEAFF. The CDR3 region has the DNA TGCGCCAGCAGCCAAGTCCCGGGAAACACTGAAGCTTTCTTT.

The chain recombines TRBV19 with TRBJ2-2, with TRBD1 as a possible D gene (5 bases). Trimming stripped 6 bases from V and 0 bases from J, with 14 bases between. The CDR3 spans 16 residues. The germline V gene has CDR1 LNHDA and CDR2 SQIVND (reference sequence). The chain's CDR3 is CASSKGQGTNTGELFF. Here the CDR3 DNA reads TGTGCCAGTAGCAAAGGGCAGGGAACGAACACCGGGGAGCTGTTTTTT.

The V gene is TRBV28, the J gene TRBJ2-2; 10 bases are shared with TRBD1. CDR1 is MDHEN and CDR2 is SYDVKM in the germline V gene. This CDR3 has 16 residues. V was clipped by 6 bases and J by 4 bases; unmatched bases: 8. The CDR3 DNA reads as TGTGCCAGCAGCATGGGGGACAGGGGTGGCACCGGGGAGCTGTTTTTT. Protein: CASSMGDRGGTGELFF.

V gene TRBV30 combines with J gene TRBJ1-2, with a possible D match to TRBD1 (6 bases). Germline V gene sequence: CDR1 GTSNPN, CDR2 SVGIG (reference sequence). CDR3 length: 11 amino acids. V lost 1 base and J 8 bases, leaving 8 bases between the germline ends. The chain's CDR3 is CAWSGTDGYTF. The CDR3 bases are TGTGCCTGGAGTGGGACAGACGGCTACACCTTC.

The chain is built from TRBV9 and TRBJ2-7, with D possibly being TRBD1 (5 bases). Per the germline V gene, CDR1 is SGDLS and CDR2 is YYNGEE. The V and J ends lost 5 bases and 2 bases respectively, with 14 bases between them. The CDR3 spans 14 residues. CDR3 residues: CASSVSTDPYEQYF. CDR3 coding DNA: TGTGCCAGCAGTGTCTCGACAGATCCCTACGAGCAGTACTTC.

The rearrangement uses TRBV5-6 and TRBJ1-6; D is uncertain. Germline V gene lookup returns CDR1 SGHDT and CDR2 YYEEEE. The V gene lost 5 bases and the J gene lost 8 bases, with 11 bases spanning the gap. The CDR3 is 13 amino acids. DNA of the CDR3: TGTGCCAGCAGTGGAGGCGAGTATTCACCCCTCCACTTT. Its protein product is CASSGGEYSPLHF.